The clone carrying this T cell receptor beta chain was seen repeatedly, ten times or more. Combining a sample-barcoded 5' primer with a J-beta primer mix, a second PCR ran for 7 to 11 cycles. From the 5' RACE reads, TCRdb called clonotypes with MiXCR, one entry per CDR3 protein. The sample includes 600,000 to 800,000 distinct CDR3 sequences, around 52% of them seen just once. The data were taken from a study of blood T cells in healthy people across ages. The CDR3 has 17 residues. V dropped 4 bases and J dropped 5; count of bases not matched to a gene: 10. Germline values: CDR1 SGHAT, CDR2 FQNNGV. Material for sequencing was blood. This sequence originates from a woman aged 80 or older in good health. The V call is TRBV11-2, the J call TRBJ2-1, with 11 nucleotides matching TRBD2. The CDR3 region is CASSSNLVAGGNNEQFF. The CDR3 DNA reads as TGTGCCAGCAGCTCAAACCTAGTAGCGGGAGGGAACAATGAGCAGTTCTTC. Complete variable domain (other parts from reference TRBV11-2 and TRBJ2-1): EAGVAQSPRYKIIEKRQSVAFWCNPISGHATLYWYQQILGQGPKLLIQFQNNGVVDDSQLPKDRFSAERLKGVDSTLKIQPAKLEDSAVYLCASSSNLVAGGNNEQFFGPGTRLTVL.